This T cell receptor (beta chain) was captured by sequencing in a study of cytomegalovirus exposure and HLA in healthy donors. The CDR3 is 14 amino acids. From germline, CDR1 is MDHEN and CDR2 SYDVKM. J gave up 3 bases and V 6 bases, and 5 bases lay outside the gene matches. Researchers ran the PCR with 60 Vbeta and 13 Jbeta primers. Repertoires were generated with immunoSEQ multiplex PCR, while TCRdb's copy carries only in-frame clones and drops some. Seen here are 150,000 to 200,000 clones, 85% to 90% observed once, and the top ten hold approximately 1.9%. The sequencing sample was made of PBMCs. This rearrangement joins TRBV28 to TRBJ1-3; 7 bases are a match to TRBD1. The clonotype comes from a woman between 18 and 30 years old in good health and CMV-seronegative. This CDR3 is CASSRGTVGNTIYF. The CDR3 DNA sequence: TGTGCCAGCAGCCGCGGGACAGTTGGAAACACCATATATTTT.